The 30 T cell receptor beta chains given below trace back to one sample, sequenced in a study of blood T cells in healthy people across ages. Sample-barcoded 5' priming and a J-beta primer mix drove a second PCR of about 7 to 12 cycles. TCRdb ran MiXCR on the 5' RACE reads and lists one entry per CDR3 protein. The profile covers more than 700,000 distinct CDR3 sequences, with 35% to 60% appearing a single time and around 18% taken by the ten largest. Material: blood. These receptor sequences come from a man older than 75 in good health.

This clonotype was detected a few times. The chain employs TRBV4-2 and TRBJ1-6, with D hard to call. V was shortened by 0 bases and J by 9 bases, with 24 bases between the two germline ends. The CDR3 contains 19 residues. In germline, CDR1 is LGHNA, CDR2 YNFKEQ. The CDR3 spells CASSQEDGSSIGDISPLHF. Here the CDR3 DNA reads TGTGCCAGCAGCCAAGAAGACGGGTCGTCGATCGGTGATATTTCACCCCTCCACTTT.

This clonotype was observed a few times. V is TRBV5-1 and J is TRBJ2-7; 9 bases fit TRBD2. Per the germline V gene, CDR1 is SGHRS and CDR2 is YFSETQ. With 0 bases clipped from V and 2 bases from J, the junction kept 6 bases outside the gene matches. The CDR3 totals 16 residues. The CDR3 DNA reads TGCGCCAGCAGCTTGGGGCGAGCGGGAGGCACCTACGAGCAGTACTTC. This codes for CASSLGRAGGTYEQYF.

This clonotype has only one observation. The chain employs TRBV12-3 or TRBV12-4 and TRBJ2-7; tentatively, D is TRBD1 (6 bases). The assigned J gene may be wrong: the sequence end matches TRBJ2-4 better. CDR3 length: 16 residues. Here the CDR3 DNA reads TGTGCCAGCAGTTTAGAGGCAGGGGTGGCCAAAAACATTCAGTACTTC. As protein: CASSLEAGVAKNIQYF.

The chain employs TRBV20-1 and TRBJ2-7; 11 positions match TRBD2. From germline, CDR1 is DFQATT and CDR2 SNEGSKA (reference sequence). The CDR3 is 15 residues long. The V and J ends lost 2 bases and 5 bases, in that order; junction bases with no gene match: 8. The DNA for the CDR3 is TGCAGTGCTAGATTAGCGGGAGGGCCCCCCAACGAGCAGTACTTC. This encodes CSARLAGGPPNEQYF.

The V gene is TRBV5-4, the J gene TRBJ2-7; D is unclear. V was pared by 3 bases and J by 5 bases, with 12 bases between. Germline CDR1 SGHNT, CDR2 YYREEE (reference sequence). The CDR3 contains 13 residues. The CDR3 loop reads CASSSQSRNEQYF. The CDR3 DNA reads TGTGCCAGCAGCTCCCAATCAAGGAACGAGCAGTACTTC.

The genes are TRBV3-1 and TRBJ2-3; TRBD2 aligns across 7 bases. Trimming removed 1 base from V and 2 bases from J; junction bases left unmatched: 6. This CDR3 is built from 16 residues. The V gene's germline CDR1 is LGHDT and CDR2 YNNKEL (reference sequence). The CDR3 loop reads CASSQVASGSTDTQYF. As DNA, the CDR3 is TGTGCCAGCAGCCAAGTCGCTAGCGGCTCCACAGATACGCAGTATTTT.

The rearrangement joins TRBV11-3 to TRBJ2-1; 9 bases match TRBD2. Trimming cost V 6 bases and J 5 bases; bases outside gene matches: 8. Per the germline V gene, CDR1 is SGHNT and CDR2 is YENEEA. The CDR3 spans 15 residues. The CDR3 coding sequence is TGTGCCAGCAGGGGCGGGGGGACTAGCAACAATGAGCAGTTCTTC. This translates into CASRGGGTSNNEQFF.

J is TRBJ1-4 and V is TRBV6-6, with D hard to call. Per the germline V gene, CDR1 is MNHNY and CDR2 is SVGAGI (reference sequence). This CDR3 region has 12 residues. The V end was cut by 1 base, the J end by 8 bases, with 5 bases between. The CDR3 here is CASSYLREKLFF. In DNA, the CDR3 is TGTGCCAGCAGTTACTTGCGCGAAAAACTGTTTTTT.

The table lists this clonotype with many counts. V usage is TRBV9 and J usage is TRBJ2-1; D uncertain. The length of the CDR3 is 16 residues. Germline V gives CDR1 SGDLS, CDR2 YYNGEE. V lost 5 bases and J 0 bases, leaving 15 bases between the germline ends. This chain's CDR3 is CASSAAQSNSYNEQFF. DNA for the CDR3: TGTGCCAGCAGTGCGGCACAGTCTAACTCCTACAATGAGCAGTTCTTC.

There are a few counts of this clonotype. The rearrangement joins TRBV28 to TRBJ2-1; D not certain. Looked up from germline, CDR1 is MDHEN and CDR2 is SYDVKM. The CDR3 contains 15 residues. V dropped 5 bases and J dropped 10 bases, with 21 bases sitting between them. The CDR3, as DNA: TGTGCCAGCAGTCCCCCAGGTTGGCAGTCCAGAGAGCAGTTCTTC. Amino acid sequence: CASSPPGWQSREQFF.

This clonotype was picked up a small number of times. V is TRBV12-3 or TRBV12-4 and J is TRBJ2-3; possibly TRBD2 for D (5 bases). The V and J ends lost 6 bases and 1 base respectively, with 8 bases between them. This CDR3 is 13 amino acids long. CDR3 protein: CASRGAGTDTQYF. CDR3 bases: TGTGCCAGCAGGGGAGCCGGCACAGATACGCAGTATTTT.

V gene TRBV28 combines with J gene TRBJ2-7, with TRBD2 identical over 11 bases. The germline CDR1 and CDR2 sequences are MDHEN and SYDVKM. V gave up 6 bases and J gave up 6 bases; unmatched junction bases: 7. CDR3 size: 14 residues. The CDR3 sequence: CASSKTSGSGEQYF. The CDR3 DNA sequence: TGTGCCAGCAGCAAAACTAGCGGGAGTGGCGAGCAGTACTTC.

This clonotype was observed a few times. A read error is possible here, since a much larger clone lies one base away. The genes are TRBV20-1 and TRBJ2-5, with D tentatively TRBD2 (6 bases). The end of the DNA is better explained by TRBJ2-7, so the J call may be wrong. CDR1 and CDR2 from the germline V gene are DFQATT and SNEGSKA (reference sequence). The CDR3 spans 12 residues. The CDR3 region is CSASGLLHEQYF. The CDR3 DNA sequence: TGCAGTGCTTCGGGACTCCTCCACGAGCAGTACTTC.

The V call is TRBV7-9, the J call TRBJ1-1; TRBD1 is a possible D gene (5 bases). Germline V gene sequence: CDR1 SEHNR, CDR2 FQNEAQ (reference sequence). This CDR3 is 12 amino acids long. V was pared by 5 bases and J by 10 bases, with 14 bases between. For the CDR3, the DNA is TGTGCCAGCAGCCTTACAGGTTCGGGAGCTTTCTTT. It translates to CASSLTGSGAFF.

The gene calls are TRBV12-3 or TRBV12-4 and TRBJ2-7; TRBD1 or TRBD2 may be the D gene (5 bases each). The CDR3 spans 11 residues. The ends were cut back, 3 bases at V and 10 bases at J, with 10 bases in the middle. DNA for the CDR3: TGTGCCAGCAGTTTGGTGGGGGACCAGTACTTC. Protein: CASSLVGDQYF.

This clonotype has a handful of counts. The CDR3 loop is CASSPAKETNEKLFF. The CDR3 DNA sequence: TGTGCCAGCAGCCCCGCCAAGGAAACTAATGAAAAACTGTTTTTT. The chain uses TRBV7-2 and TRBJ1-4; no clear D gene. The V end lost 5 bases, the J end lost 1 base, and 11 bases lay between the germline ends. The CDR3 is made up of 15 amino acids. CDR1 SGHTA and CDR2 FQGNSA come from the germline V gene.

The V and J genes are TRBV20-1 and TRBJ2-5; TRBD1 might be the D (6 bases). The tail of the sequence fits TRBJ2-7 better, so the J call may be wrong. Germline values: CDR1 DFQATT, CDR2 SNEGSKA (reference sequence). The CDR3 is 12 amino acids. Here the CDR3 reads CSARGTTGEQYF. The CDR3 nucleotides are TGCAGTGCTAGGGGGACAACGGGCGAGCAGTACTTC.

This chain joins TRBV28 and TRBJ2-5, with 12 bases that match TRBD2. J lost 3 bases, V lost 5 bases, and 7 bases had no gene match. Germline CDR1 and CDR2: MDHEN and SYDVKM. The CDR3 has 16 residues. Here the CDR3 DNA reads TGTGCCAGCAGTCGGGGACTAGCGGGCACTGAAGAGACCCAGTACTTC. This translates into CASSRGLAGTEETQYF.

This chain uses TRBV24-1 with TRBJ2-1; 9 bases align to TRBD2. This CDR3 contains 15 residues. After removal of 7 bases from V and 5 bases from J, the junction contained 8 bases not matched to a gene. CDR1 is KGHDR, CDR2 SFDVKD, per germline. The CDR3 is CATRESLAGNNEQFF. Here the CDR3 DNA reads TGTGCCACCAGGGAGAGCCTAGCGGGGAACAATGAGCAGTTCTTC.

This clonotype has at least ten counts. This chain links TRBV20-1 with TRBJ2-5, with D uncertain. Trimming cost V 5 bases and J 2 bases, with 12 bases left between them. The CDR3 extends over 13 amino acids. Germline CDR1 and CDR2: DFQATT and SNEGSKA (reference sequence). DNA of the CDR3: TGCAGTGCTTCGACGACTCAACAAGAGACCCAGTACTTC. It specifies CSASTTQQETQYF.

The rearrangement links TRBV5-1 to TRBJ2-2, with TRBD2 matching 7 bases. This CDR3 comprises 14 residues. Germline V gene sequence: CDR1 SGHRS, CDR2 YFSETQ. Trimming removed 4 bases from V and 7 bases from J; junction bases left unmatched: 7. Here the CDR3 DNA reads TGCGCCAGCAGCCCGCGACTAGCTGGCGGGGAGCTGTTTTTT. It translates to CASSPRLAGGELFF.

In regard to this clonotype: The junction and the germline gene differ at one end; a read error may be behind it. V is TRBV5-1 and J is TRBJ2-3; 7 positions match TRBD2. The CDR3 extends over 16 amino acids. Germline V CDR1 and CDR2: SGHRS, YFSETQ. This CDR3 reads CASSLGGSGRTDTQYF. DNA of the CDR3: TGTGCCAGCAGCCTCGGGGGTAGCGGGCGCACAGATACGCAGTATTTT.

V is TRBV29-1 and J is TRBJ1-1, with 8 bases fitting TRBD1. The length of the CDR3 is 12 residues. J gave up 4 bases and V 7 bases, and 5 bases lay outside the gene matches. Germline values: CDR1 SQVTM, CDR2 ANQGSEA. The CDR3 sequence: CSDGQGFTEAFF. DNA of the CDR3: TGCAGCGATGGACAGGGCTTCACTGAAGCTTTCTTT.

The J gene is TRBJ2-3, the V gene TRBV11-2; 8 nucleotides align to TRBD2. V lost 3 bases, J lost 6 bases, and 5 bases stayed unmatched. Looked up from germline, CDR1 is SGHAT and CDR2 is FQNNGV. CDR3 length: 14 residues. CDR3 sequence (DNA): TGTGCCAGCAGCTTCGGGACTAGATCGGATACGCAGTATTTT. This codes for CASSFGTRSDTQYF.

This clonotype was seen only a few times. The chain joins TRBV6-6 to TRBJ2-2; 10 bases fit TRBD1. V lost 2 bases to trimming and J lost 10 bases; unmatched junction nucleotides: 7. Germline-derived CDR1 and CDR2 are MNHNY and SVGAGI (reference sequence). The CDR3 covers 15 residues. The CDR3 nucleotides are TGTGCCAGCAGTTACATGGGACAGGGGATCATGGAGCTGTTTTTT. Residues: CASSYMGQGIMELFF.

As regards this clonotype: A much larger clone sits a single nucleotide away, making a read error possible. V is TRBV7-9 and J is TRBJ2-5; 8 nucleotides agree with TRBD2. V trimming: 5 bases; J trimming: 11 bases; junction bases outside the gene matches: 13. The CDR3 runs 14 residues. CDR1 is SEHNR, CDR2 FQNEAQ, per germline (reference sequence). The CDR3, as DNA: TGTGCCAGCAGCGAGGGACTAGTTCTTGGTGAGCAGTACTTC. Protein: CASSEGLVLGEQYF.

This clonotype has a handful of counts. The CDR3 loop is CASSSRQGTYGYTF. DNA of the CDR3: TGTGCCAGCAGTTCCCGACAGGGGACCTATGGCTACACCTTC. V and J are TRBV27 and TRBJ1-2; 8 nucleotides agree with TRBD1. The CDR3 loop spans 14 amino acids. With 4 bases clipped from V and 4 bases from J, the junction kept 5 bases outside the gene matches. The V gene's germline CDR1 is MNHEY and CDR2 SMNVEV (reference sequence).

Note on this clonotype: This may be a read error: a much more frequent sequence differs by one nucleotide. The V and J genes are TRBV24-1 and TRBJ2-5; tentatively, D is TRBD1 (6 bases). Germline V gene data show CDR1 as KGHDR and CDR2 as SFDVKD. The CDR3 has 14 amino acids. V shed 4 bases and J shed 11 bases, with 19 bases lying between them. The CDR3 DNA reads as TGTGCCACCAGTGAGCACAGGGTCCCCCATGAGCAGTACTTC. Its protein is CATSEHRVPHEQYF.

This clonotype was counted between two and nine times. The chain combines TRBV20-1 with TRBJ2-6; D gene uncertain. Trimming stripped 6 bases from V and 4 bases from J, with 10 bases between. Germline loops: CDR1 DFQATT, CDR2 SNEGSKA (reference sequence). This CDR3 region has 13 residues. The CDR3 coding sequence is TGCAGTGCCGTCGGTTTGGGGGCCAACGTCCTGACTTTC. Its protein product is CSAVGLGANVLTF.

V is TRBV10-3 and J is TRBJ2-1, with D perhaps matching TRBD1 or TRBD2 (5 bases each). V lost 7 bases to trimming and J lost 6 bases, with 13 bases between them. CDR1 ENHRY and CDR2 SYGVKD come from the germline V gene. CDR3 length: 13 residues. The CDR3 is CAIKGSGVNEQFF. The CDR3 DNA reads TGTGCCATCAAGGGGAGTGGGGTCAATGAGCAGTTCTTC.